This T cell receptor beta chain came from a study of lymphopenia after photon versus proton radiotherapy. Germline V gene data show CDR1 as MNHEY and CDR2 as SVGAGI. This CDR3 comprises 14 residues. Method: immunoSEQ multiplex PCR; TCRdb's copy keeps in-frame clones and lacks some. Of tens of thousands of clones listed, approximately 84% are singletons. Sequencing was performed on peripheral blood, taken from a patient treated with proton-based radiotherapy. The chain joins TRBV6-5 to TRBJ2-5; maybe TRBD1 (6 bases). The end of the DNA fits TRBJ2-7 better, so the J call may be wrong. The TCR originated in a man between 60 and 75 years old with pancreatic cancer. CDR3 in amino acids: CASSREAGAYEQYF. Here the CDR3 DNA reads TGTGCCAGCAGCCGCGAGGCAGGGGCCTACGAGCAGTACTTC.